This T cell receptor beta chain was identified in a study of blood T cell repertoires in COVID-19. Germline CDR1 reads MDHEN; CDR2 reads SYDVKM. Trimming removed 3 bases at V and 4 bases at J, with 18 bases between. CDR3 size: 16 residues. Clones were sequenced by immunoSEQ multiplex PCR, and TCRdb holds only the in-frame ones, with some missing. This repertoire shows under 250,000 clones, 84% found once; its top ten account for roughly 7.6%. This TCR derives from a woman aged 45-65 years with active or convalescent COVID-19. Sequenced: peripheral blood. The chain joins TRBV28 to TRBJ1-2; weak D call: TRBD1 (5 bases). The CDR3 sequence: CASSLAGRGTGYGYTF. Written as DNA, the CDR3 is TGTGCCAGCAGTTTGGCAGGCCGGGGGACTGGCTATGGCTACACCTTC.